This T cell receptor beta chain appears in the sequencing data of a study of cytomegalovirus exposure and HLA in healthy donors. V dropped 6 bases and J dropped 5 bases, with 11 bases sitting between them. In germline, CDR1 is MNHNY, CDR2 SVGAGI (reference sequence). The CDR3 totals 13 residues. In the PCR, 60 Vbeta and 13 Jbeta primers were used. This table comes from immunoSEQ multiplex PCR, and its TCRdb copy is limited to in-frame clones, with some not included. The sample carries approximately 220,000 clones, approximately 80% recorded once. The clonotype originates from a boy aged 2 to 10 in good health and CMV-seronegative. Material: PBMCs. The gene calls are TRBV6-6 and TRBJ2-1; tentative D call: TRBD2 (6 bases). CDR3 sequence reads: CASSRELHNEQFF. In DNA form, the CDR3 reads TGTGCCAGCAGCCGGGAGCTTCACAATGAGCAGTTCTTC.